This entry describes one T cell receptor (beta chain). The antigen is undetermined. Repertoires were generated with immunoSEQ multiplex PCR, while TCRdb's copy carries only in-frame clones and drops some. The sample records tens of thousands of clones, around 93% being singletons. Germline-derived CDR1 and CDR2 are WSHSY and SAAADI. The CDR3 runs 12 residues. The V end was cut by 0 bases, the J end by 5 bases, with 4 bases between. The data are from a study of Tregs in tolerant kidney transplant recipients. Study-wide findings and caveats: For some patients, primers changed over time, blocking nucleotide-level comparison. No direct test of biological reproducibility was done here.

The sequenced sample was Tregs from blood, obtained before the transplant. The receptor comes from a human donor who received a combined kidney and bone marrow transplant. V usage is TRBV10-2 and J usage is TRBJ2-5, with D unresolved. This CDR3 is CASSESRETQYF. For the CDR3, the DNA is TGCGCCAGCAGTGAGTCGAGGGAGACCCAGTACTTC.